The T cell receptor beta chain described here comes from a study of cytomegalovirus exposure and HLA in healthy donors. Clones were read by immunoSEQ multiplex PCR, and TCRdb kept only the in-frame ones, dropping some. The sample has around 130,000 clones, roughly 90% seen once. Study-wide results and caveats: The study recorded fewer than 200 TCR beta chains that were cytomegalovirus-associated. Cytomegalovirus status was reportedly diagnosed by the classifier with high sensitivity and specificity. Rarity held for most TCR sequences, but there were some public TCRs that occurred in many donors.

The CDR3 runs to 9 residues. Germline values: CDR1 MGHRA, CDR2 YSYEKL. V lost 8 bases, J lost 10 bases, and 6 bases lay in between. Comment on this clone: Its matching antigen is unknown.

The rearrangement uses TRBV4-1 and TRBJ2-1; D call uncertain. The TCR was taken from a man aged 25 to 45 in good health and CMV-seronegative. The specimen sequenced was PBMCs. The CDR3 here is CASGEEQFF. The CDR3 DNA reads TGCGCCAGCGGAGAAGAGCAGTTCTTC.